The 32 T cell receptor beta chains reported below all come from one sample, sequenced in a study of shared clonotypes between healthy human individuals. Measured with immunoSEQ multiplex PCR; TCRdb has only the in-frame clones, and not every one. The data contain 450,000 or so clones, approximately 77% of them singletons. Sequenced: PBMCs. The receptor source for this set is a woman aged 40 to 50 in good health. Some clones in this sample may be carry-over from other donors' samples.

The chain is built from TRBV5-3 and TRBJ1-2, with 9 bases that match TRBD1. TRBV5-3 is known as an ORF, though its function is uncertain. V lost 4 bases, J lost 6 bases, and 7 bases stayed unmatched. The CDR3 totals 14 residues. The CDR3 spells CARSLTGGYNGYTF. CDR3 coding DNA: TGTGCCAGAAGCCTGACAGGGGGATATAATGGCTACACCTTC.

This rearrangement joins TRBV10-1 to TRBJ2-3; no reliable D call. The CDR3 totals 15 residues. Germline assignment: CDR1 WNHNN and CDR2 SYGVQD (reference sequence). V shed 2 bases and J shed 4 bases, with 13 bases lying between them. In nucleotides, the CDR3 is TGCGCCAGCAGTGAGGCAAAGGTACCCCCAGATACGCAGTATTTT. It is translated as CASSEAKVPPDTQYF.

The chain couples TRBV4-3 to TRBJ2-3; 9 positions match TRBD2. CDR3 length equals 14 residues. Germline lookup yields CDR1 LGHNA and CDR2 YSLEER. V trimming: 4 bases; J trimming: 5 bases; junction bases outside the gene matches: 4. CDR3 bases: TGCGCCAGCAGCCCAATACTAGCGGGAGATACGCAGTATTTT. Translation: CASSPILAGDTQYF.

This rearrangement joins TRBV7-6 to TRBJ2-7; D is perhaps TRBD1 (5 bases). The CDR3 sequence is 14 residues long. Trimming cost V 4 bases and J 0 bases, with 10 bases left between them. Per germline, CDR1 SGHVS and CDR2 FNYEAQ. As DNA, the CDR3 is TGTGCCAGCAGCTCCCCTGACAGCTCCTACGAGCAGTACTTC. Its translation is CASSSPDSSYEQYF.

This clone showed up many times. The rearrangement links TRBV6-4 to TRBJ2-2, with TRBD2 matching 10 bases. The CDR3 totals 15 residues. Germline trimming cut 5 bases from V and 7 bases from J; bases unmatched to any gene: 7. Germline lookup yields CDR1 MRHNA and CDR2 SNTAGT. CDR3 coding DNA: TGTGCCAGCAGTATCTCTAGCGGGAGTGGCGGGGAGCTGTTTTTT. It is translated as CASSISSGSGGELFF.

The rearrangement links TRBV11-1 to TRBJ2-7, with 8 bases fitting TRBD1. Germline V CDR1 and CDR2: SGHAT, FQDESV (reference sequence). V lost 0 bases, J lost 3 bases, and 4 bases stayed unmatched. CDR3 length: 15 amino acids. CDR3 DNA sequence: TGTGCCAGCAGCTTAGCGCTCGGGACAGGCTACGAGCAGTACTTC. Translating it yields CASSLALGTGYEQYF.

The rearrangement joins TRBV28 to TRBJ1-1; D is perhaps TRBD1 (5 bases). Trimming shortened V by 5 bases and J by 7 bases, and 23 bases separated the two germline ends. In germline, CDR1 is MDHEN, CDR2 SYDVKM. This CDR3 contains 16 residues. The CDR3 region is CASSPGTYFGEDEAFF. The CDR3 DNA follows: TGTGCCAGCAGTCCGGGGACGTATTTCGGGGAAGATGAAGCTTTCTTT.

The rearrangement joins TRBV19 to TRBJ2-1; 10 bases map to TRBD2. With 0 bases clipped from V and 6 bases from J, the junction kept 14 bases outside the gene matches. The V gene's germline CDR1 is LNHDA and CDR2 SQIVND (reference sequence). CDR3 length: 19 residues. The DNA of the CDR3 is TGTGCCAGTAGTATAGAGGTGCTGCCTAGCGGGAGAGGGGCCAATGAGCAGTTCTTC. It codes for CASSIEVLPSGRGANEQFF.

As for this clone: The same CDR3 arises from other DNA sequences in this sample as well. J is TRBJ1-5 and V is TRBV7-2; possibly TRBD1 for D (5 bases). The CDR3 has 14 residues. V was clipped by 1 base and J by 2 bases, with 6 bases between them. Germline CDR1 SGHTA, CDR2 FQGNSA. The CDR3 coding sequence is TGTGCCAGCAGCTTAGTCAGGGGCAATCAGCCCCAGCATTTT. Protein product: CASSLVRGNQPQHF.

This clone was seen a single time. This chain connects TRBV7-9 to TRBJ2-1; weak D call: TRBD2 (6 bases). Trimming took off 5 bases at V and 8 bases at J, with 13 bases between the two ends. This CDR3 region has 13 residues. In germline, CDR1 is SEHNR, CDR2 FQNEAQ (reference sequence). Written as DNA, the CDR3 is TGTGCCAGCAGCCTGGACCAGCGGGATGAGCAGTTCTTC. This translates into CASSLDQRDEQFF.

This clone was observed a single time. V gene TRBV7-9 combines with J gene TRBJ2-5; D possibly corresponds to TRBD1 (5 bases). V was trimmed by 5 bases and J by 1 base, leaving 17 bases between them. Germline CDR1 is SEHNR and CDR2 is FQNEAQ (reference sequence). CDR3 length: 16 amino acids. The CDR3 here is CASSQLRGTAQETQYF. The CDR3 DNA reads TGTGCCAGCAGCCAACTTAGGGGCACGGCCCAAGAGACCCAGTACTTC.

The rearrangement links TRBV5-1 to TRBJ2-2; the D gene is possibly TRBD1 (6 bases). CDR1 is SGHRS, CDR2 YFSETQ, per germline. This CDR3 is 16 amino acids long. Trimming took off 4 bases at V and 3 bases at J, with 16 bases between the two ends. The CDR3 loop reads CASSQPLQGHTGELFF. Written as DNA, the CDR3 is TGCGCCAGCAGCCAGCCCCTACAGGGACACACCGGGGAGCTGTTTTTT. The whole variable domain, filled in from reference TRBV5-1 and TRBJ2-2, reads KAGVTQTPRYLIKTRGQQVTLSCSPISGHRSVSWYQQTPGQGLQFLFEYFSETQRNKGNFPGRFSGRQFSNSRSEMNVSTLELGDSALYLCASSQPLQGHTGELFFGEGSRLTVL.

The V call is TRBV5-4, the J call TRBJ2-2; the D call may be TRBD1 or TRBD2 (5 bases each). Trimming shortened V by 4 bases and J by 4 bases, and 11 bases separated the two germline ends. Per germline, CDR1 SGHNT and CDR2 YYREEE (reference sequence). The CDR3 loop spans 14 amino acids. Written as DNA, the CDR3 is TGTGCCAGCAGCCTGGGACCGGCCACCGGGGAGCTGTTTTTT. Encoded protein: CASSLGPATGELFF. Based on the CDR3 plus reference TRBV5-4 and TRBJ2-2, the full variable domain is ETGVTQSPTHLIKTRGQQVTLRCSSQSGHNTVSWYQQALGQGPQFIFQYYREEENGRGNFPPRFSGLQFPNYSSELNVNALELDDSALYLCASSLGPATGELFFGEGSRLTVL.

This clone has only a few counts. CDR3 region: CAWSKGSEAFF. The CDR3 bases are TGTGCCTGGAGTAAGGGGTCTGAAGCTTTCTTT. The chain couples TRBV30 to TRBJ1-1; the D gene is possibly TRBD1 (5 bases). The CDR3 loop spans 11 amino acids. V dropped 2 bases and J dropped 6 bases, with 7 bases sitting between them. CDR1 is GTSNPN and CDR2 is SVGIG in the germline V gene (reference sequence).

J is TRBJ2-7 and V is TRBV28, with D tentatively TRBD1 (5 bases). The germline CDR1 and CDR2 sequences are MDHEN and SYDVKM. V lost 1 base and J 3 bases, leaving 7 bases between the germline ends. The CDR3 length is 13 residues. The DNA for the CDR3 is TGTGCCAGCAGTTTATACGACAGCTACGAGCAGTACTTC. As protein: CASSLYDSYEQYF.

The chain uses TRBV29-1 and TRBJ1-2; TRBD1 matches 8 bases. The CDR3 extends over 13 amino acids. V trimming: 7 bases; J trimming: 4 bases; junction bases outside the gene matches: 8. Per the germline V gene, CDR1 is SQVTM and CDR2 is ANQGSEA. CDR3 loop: CSACETGAYGYTF. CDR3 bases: TGCAGCGCCTGTGAGACAGGGGCCTATGGCTACACCTTC.

The CDR3 sequence is CASGTGHSNQPQHF. The CDR3 DNA follows: TGTGCTAGTGGCACCGGGCATAGCAATCAGCCCCAGCATTTT. The V and J genes are TRBV12-5 and TRBJ1-5; no definite D call. CDR3 size: 14 residues. Germline CDR1 LGHNT, CDR2 FRNRAP. Trimming cost V 6 bases and J 0 bases, with 9 bases left between them.

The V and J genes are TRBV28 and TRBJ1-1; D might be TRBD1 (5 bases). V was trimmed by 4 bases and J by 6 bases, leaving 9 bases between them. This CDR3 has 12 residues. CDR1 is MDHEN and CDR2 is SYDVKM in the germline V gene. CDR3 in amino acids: CASSSRTPEAFF. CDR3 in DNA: TGTGCCAGCAGTTCCAGGACACCTGAAGCTTTCTTT.

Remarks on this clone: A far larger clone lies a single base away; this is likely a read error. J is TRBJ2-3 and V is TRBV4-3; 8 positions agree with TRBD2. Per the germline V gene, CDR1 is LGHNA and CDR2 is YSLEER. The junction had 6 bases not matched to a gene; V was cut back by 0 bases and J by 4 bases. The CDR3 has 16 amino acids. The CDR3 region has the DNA TGCGCCAGCAGCCAAGATGGGGGACTAGGCGCAGATACGCAGTATTTT. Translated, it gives CASSQDGGLGADTQYF.

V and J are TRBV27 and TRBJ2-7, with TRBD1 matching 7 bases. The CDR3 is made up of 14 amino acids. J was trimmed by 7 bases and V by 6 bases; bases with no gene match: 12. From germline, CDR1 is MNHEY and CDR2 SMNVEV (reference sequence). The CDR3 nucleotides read TGTGCCAGCAGCATCCGGGACAGCTTTGCTGAGCAGTACTTC. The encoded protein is CASSIRDSFAEQYF.

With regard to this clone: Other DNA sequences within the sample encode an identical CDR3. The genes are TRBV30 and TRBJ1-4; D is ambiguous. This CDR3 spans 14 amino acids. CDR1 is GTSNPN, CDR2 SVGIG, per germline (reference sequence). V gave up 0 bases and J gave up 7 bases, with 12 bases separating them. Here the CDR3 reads CAWSVMGAAEKLFF. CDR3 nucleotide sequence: TGTGCCTGGAGTGTAATGGGAGCGGCTGAAAAACTGTTTTTT. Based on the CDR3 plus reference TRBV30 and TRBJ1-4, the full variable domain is SQTIHQWPATLVQPVGSPLSLECTVEGTSNPNLYWYRQAAGRGLQLLFYSVGIGQISSEVPQNLSASRPQDRQFILSSKKLLLSDSGFYLCAWSVMGAAEKLFFGSGTQLSVL.

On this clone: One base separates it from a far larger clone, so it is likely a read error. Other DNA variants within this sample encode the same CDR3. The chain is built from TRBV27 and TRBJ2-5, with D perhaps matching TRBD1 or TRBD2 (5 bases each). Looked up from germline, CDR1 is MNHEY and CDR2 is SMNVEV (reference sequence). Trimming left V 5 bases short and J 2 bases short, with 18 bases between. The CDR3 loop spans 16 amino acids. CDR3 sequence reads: CASSPGTGIGQETQYF. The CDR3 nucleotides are TGTGCCAGCAGTCCCGGGACGGGGATAGGGCAAGAGACCCAGTACTTC.

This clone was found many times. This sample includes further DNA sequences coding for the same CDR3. CDR3 coding DNA: TGTGCCAGTATCCAAAAAGAAGCGGGAGAGGGCGAGGCCCAGTACTTC. Protein sequence: CASIQKEAGEGEAQYF. The rearrangement uses TRBV19 and TRBJ2-5, with TRBD2 identical over 8 bases. J was trimmed by 9 bases and V by 7 bases; bases with no gene match: 19. The CDR3 totals 16 residues. Germline V CDR1 and CDR2: LNHDA, SQIVND (reference sequence).

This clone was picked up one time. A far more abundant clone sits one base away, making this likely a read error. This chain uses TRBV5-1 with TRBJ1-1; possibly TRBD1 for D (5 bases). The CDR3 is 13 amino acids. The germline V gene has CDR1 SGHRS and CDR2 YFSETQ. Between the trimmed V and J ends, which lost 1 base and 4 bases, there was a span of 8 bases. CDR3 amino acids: CASSLRTLTEAFF. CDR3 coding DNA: TGCGCCAGCAGCTTGAGGACACTCACTGAAGCTTTCTTT.

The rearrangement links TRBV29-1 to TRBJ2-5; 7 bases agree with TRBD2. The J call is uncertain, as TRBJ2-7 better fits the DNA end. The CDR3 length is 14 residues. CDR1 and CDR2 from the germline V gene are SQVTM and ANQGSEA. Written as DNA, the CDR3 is TGCAGCGCCCGGGGCGGGAGTATTCCCTACGAGCAGTACTTC. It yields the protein CSARGGSIPYEQYF.

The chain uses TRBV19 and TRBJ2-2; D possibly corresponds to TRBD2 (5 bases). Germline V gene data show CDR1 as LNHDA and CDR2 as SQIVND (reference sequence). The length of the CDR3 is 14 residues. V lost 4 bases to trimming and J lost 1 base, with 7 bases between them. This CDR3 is CASSKRENTGELFF. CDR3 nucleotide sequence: TGTGCCAGTAGTAAGAGGGAGAACACCGGGGAGCTGTTTTTT.

The CDR3 reads CASSQVTGGWQETQYF. DNA for the CDR3: TGTGCCAGCAGCCAAGTCACAGGGGGCTGGCAAGAGACCCAGTACTTC. The gene calls are TRBV4-2 and TRBJ2-5; TRBD1 matches at 9 bases. This CDR3 is 16 amino acids long. Germline V gene lookup returns CDR1 LGHNA and CDR2 YNFKEQ. Trimming took 1 base from V and 2 from J; bases not matched to a gene: 5.

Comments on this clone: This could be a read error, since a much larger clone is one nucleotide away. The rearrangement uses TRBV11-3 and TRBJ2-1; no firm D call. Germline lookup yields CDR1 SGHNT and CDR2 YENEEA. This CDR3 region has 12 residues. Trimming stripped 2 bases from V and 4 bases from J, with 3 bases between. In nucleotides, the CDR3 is TGTGCCAGCAGCTTACAGTACAATGAGCAGTTCTTC. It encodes CASSLQYNEQFF.

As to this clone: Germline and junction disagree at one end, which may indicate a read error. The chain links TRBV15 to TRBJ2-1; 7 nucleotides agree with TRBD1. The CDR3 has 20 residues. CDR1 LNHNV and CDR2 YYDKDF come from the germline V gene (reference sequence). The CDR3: CATSRDFSTGSGLRYNKQFF. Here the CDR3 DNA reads TGTGCCACCAGCAGGGATTTTTCGACAGGGTCGGGTTTACGCTACAATAAGCAGTTCTTC.

CDR3 nucleotides: TGTGCCAGCAGTCCAACTATTGGGATTGGTGAAAAACTGTTTTTT. Residues: CASSPTIGIGEKLFF. The V call is TRBV27, the J call TRBJ1-4, with D unresolved. Germline V gives CDR1 MNHEY, CDR2 SMNVEV (reference sequence). The CDR3 has 15 amino acids. The V end lost 5 bases, the J end lost 7 bases, and 17 bases lay between the germline ends.

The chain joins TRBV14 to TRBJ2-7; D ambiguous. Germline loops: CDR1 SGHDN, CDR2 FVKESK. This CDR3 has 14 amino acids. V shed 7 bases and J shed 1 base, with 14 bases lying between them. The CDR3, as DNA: TGTGCCAGCAACGCTAGGGCCCAATCCTACGAGCAGTACTTC. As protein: CASNARAQSYEQYF.

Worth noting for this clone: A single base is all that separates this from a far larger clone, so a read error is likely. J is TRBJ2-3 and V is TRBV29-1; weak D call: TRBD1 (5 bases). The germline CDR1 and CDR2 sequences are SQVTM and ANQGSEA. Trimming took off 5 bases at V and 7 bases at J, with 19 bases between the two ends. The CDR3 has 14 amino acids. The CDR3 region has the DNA TGCAGCGTTCGGGCAGAAGGGGATCGAAATACGCAGTATTTT. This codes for CSVRAEGDRNTQYF.